Below, 22 T cell receptor beta chains from the same sample are listed, as sequenced in a study of OX40 agonist ivuxolimab in advanced cancers. Clones were read by immunoSEQ multiplex PCR, and TCRdb kept only the in-frame ones, dropping some. The profile shows roughly 10,000 clones, 70% to 80% of them singletons. Sample: CD4+ or CD8+ T cells sorted from blood, taken in a trial of the OX40 agonist ivuxolimab. The receptors were sampled from an adult with an advanced solid tumor such as melanoma, head and neck, liver or kidney cancer.

This clone was seen only a few times. V gene TRBV19 combines with J gene TRBJ1-5; no firm D call. The CDR3 has 16 amino acids. Trimming stripped 3 bases from V and 0 bases from J, with 12 bases between. Germline V lookup: CDR1 LNHDA, CDR2 SQIVND (reference sequence). The CDR3, as DNA: TGTGCCAGTAGTATTGAAAGAACAGATAGCAATCAGCCCCAGCATTTT. Translated, it gives CASSIERTDSNQPQHF.

This chain connects TRBV6-6 to TRBJ1-2; unclear D gene. Germline V gives CDR1 MNHNY, CDR2 SVGAGI (reference sequence). This CDR3 comprises 12 residues. V shed 7 bases and J shed 4 bases, with 10 bases lying between them. CDR3 DNA sequence: TGTGCCAGCACCAATGGAGTCTATGGCTACACCTTC. It encodes CASTNGVYGYTF.

The sample holds one count of this clone. The rearrangement links TRBV2 to TRBJ2-3, with 15 nucleotides matching TRBD2. Unmatched junction bases numbered 6, after V lost 4 bases and J lost 4 bases. CDR3 length: 17 residues. The germline V gene has CDR1 SNHLY and CDR2 FYNNEI. The CDR3 loop is CASSVMRTSGGADTQYF. As DNA, the CDR3 is TGTGCCAGCAGTGTGATGAGGACTAGCGGGGGGGCAGATACGCAGTATTTT.

The CDR3 spells CASSEGWQGFDNEQFF. The CDR3 DNA reads as TGTGCCAGCAGCGAGGGGTGGCAGGGCTTCGACAATGAGCAGTTCTTC. This chain joins TRBV9 and TRBJ2-1; a possible D gene is TRBD1 (5 bases). The V gene lost 3 bases and the J gene lost 5 bases, with 18 bases spanning the gap. This CDR3 comprises 16 residues. Germline CDR1 SGDLS, CDR2 YYNGEE. Together with reference TRBV9 and TRBJ2-1, the CDR3 gives the full variable domain: DSGVTQTPKHLITATGQRVTLRCSPRSGDLSVYWYQQSLDQGLQFLIQYYNGEERAKGNILERFSAQQFPDLHSELNLSSLELGDSALYFCASSEGWQGFDNEQFFGPGTRLTVL.

This chain links TRBV7-2 with TRBJ2-7, with D maybe TRBD2 (5 bases). The germline CDR1 and CDR2 sequences are SGHTA and FQGNSA. CDR3 length: 13 amino acids. V lost 5 bases, J lost 6 bases, and 14 bases lay in between. The CDR3 protein is CASSPLGVIEQYF. CDR3 nucleotide sequence: TGTGCCAGCAGCCCCCTGGGAGTTATCGAGCAGTACTTC.

This clone appeared a single time. The chain couples TRBV11-2 to TRBJ2-3; 7 bases align to TRBD2. The germline V gene encodes CDR1 SGHAT and CDR2 FQNNGV. J lost 0 bases, V lost 4 bases, and 10 bases had no gene match. This CDR3 contains 17 residues. CDR3 sequence reads: CASSSRWASGSTDTQYF. The CDR3 region has the DNA TGTGCCAGCAGCTCCCGTTGGGCTAGCGGAAGCACAGATACGCAGTATTTT.

This rearrangement joins TRBV4-2 to TRBJ2-1; perhaps TRBD1 as D (5 bases). There are 14 residues in the CDR3. Per germline, CDR1 LGHNA and CDR2 YNFKEQ. V lost 2 bases and J 5 bases, leaving 10 bases between the germline ends. CDR3 sequence: CASSQLDSDNEQFF. The CDR3 bases are TGTGCCAGCAGCCAATTAGACAGCGACAATGAGCAGTTCTTC.

The chain links TRBV13 to TRBJ2-5; maybe TRBD2 (6 bases). CDR1 is PRHDT and CDR2 is FYEKMQ in the germline V gene (reference sequence). The CDR3 has 12 amino acids. The V end lost 7 bases, the J end lost 2 bases, and 8 bases lay between the germline ends. The CDR3 coding sequence is TGTGCCAGCACCGGGACTCAAGAGACCCAGTACTTC. Residues: CASTGTQETQYF.

This chain links TRBV27 with TRBJ1-1; 10 nucleotides match TRBD1. Germline CDR1 reads MNHEY; CDR2 reads SMNVEV (reference sequence). The CDR3 loop spans 21 amino acids. Germline trimming cut 3 bases from V and 4 bases from J; bases unmatched to any gene: 23. CDR3 residues: CASSLGQFETGGLKQGTEAFF. CDR3 DNA: TGTGCCAGCAGTTTGGGCCAATTTGAGACAGGGGGCCTAAAACAAGGCACTGAAGCTTTCTTT.

The CDR3 loop reads CASSSAGDKNTEAFF. CDR3 nucleotide sequence: TGTGCCAGCAGTTCGGCTGGGGACAAGAACACTGAAGCTTTCTTT. The chain uses TRBV28 and TRBJ1-1, with D possibly TRBD1 on 6 matching bases. Trimming left V 4 bases short and J 1 base short, with 13 bases between. This CDR3 region has 15 residues. CDR1 is MDHEN, CDR2 SYDVKM, per germline.

This chain connects TRBV5-5 to TRBJ2-3, with D perhaps TRBD2 (5 bases). Germline CDR1 and CDR2: SGHKS and YYEKEE (reference sequence). The CDR3 extends over 15 amino acids. The V and J ends lost 4 bases and 4 bases respectively, with 16 bases between them. Here the CDR3 reads CASSVRDRGADTQYF. Here the CDR3 DNA reads TGTGCCAGCAGCGTCCGGGATCGGGGAGCAGATACGCAGTATTTT. The full variable domain, its missing parts supplied by reference TRBV5-5 and TRBJ2-3, is DAGVTQSPTHLIKTRGQQVTLRCSPISGHKSVSWYQQVLGQGPQFIFQYYEKEERGRGNFPDRFSARQFPNYSSELNVNALLLGDSALYLCASSVRDRGADTQYFGPGTRLTVL.

This clone was seen a handful of times. The chain employs TRBV5-4 and TRBJ2-7; D might be TRBD2 (5 bases). The CDR3 runs 13 residues. CDR1 and CDR2 from the germline V gene are SGHNT and YYREEE (reference sequence). The V end lost 2 bases, the J end lost 2 bases, and 8 bases lay between the germline ends. CDR3 sequence (DNA): TGTGCCAGCAGCTTTAAGCGGACCTACGAGCAGTACTTC. Protein sequence: CASSFKRTYEQYF.

Within the sample, this clone is medium-sized. The chain combines TRBV9 with TRBJ1-2, with D possibly TRBD1 on 6 matching bases. CDR1 is SGDLS and CDR2 is YYNGEE in the germline V gene. This CDR3 region has 13 residues. Deletions cut 3 bases from V and 5 bases from J, with 11 bases between. CDR3 bases: TGTGCCAGCAGCGATAACAGGGATTATGGCTACACCTTC. Encoded protein: CASSDNRDYGYTF.

This rearrangement joins TRBV19 to TRBJ1-1; 7 bases agree with TRBD1. The CDR3 consists of 13 residues. J lost 1 base, V lost 7 bases, and 3 bases had no gene match. CDR1 and CDR2 from the germline V gene are LNHDA and SQIVND (reference sequence). CDR3 loop: CASTWTGNTEAFF. The CDR3 region has the DNA TGTGCCAGTACCTGGACAGGGAACACTGAAGCTTTCTTT.

The table lists this clone with a count of one. The chain combines TRBV28 with TRBJ2-7; weak D call: TRBD1 (5 bases). Germline-derived CDR1 and CDR2 are MDHEN and SYDVKM. This CDR3 has 19 residues. V was shortened by 2 bases and J by 3 bases, with 26 bases between the two germline ends. The CDR3 spells CASSLRTGRESQRNYEQYF. The CDR3 bases are TGTGCCAGCAGTTTAAGAACAGGCAGGGAATCGCAGAGAAACTACGAGCAGTACTTC.

CDR3 nucleotides: TGCGCCAGCAGCTCGTGGACAGGGGCTAACACCGGGGAGCTGTTTTTT. This sequence encodes CASSSWTGANTGELFF. The chain is built from TRBV5-1 and TRBJ2-2, with 9 bases that match TRBD1. CDR3 size: 16 residues. Unmatched junction bases numbered 5, after V lost 3 bases and J lost 2 bases. Germline-derived CDR1 and CDR2 are SGHRS and YFSETQ. The variable domain in full, with the rest retrieved from reference TRBV5-1 and TRBJ2-2, is KAGVTQTPRYLIKTRGQQVTLSCSPISGHRSVSWYQQTPGQGLQFLFEYFSETQRNKGNFPGRFSGRQFSNSRSEMNVSTLELGDSALYLCASSSWTGANTGELFFGEGSRLTVL.

CDR3 loop: CASSSLASSYNEQFF. CDR3 coding DNA: TGTGCCAGCAGCTCACTAGCGTCCTCCTACAATGAGCAGTTCTTC. The rearrangement uses TRBV11-2 and TRBJ2-1; 7 bases line up with TRBD2. Per germline, CDR1 SGHAT and CDR2 FQNNGV. CDR3 length: 15 amino acids. Trimming removed 4 bases from V and 0 bases from J; junction bases left unmatched: 3.

The chain recombines TRBV4-1 with TRBJ2-7; D may be TRBD1 (6 bases). Germline-derived CDR1 and CDR2 are MGHRA and YSYEKL. The CDR3 covers 15 residues. Trimming shortened V by 3 bases and J by 2 bases, and 14 bases separated the two germline ends. This CDR3 is CASSQIQDSTYEQYF. The DNA for the CDR3 is TGCGCCAGCAGCCAGATCCAGGACAGCACCTACGAGCAGTACTTC.

This chain joins TRBV5-1 and TRBJ2-5; TRBD1 is a possible D gene (5 bases). The CDR3 runs 15 residues. Trimming stripped 0 bases from V and 3 bases from J, with 12 bases between. From germline, CDR1 is SGHRS and CDR2 YFSETQ. The CDR3 spells CASSLALVGEETQYF. The CDR3 coding sequence is TGCGCCAGCAGCTTGGCCTTGGTAGGGGAAGAGACCCAGTACTTC.

This rearrangement joins TRBV27 to TRBJ1-1; D is unresolved. The CDR3 has 13 residues. From germline, CDR1 is MNHEY and CDR2 SMNVEV (reference sequence). V lost 2 bases and J 1 base, leaving 5 bases between the germline ends. The CDR3 nucleotides are TGTGCCAGCAGTTTAGGGCCGAACACTGAAGCTTTCTTT. Translating it yields CASSLGPNTEAFF.

This sequence joins TRBV4-1 and TRBJ1-4; D unresolved. CDR1 is MGHRA, CDR2 YSYEKL, per germline. V lost 0 bases to trimming and J lost 4 bases, with 6 bases between them. The CDR3 spans 14 residues. The CDR3 here is CASSQEGNNEKLFF. The DNA of the CDR3 is TGCGCCAGCAGCCAAGAAGGGAATAATGAAAAACTGTTTTTT.

V and J are TRBV28 and TRBJ2-5; D is perhaps TRBD1 or TRBD2 (5 bases each). CDR3 length: 13 residues. The germline V and J ends were trimmed by 3 bases and 9 bases, with 14 bases remaining between them. The V gene's germline CDR1 is MDHEN and CDR2 SYDVKM. The CDR3 DNA reads as TGTGCCAGCAGTTTTGCGGGTATGGGGGCCCAGTACTTC. Residues: CASSFAGMGAQYF. The full variable domain, with the rest looked up from reference TRBV28 and TRBJ2-5, is DVKVTQSSRYLVKRTGEKVFLECVQDMDHENMFWYRQDPGLGLRLIYFSYDVKMKEKGDIPEGYSVSREKKERFSLILESASTNQTSMYLCASSFAGMGAQYFGPGTRLLVL.